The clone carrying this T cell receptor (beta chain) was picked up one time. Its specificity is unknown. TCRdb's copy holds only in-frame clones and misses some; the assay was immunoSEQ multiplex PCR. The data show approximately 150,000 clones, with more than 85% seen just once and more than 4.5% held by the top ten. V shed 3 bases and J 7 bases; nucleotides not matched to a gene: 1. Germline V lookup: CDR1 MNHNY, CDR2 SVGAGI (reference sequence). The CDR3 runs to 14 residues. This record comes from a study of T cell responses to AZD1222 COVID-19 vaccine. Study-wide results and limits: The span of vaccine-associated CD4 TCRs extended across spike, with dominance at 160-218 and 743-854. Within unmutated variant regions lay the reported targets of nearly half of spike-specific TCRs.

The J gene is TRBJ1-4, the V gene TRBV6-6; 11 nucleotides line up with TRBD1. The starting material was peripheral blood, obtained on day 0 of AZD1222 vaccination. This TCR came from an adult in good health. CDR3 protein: CASSYGTGGEKLFF. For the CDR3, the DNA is TGTGCCAGCAGTTATGGGACAGGGGGTGAAAAACTGTTTTTT.